Listed here are 30 T cell receptor beta chains from one sample, sequenced in a study of T cell responses to AZD1222 COVID-19 vaccine. Profiling relied on immunoSEQ multiplex PCR, and the TCRdb table lists in-frame clones only, not all of them. Of over 65,000 clones in the sample, approximately 89% are singletons; the top ten hold 5.3%. The sample here was peripheral blood, taken 28 days after the second AZD1222 dose. The receptor source for this set is an adult who received the AZD1222 COVID-19 vaccine.

The gene calls are TRBV2 and TRBJ2-3; D is undetermined. The CDR3 extends over 12 amino acids. Germline V CDR1 and CDR2: SNHLY, FYNNEI. V lost 2 bases and J lost 6, with 6 bases in between. The CDR3 loop is CASSEWADTQYF. In DNA, the CDR3 is TGTGCCAGCAGTGAATGGGCGGATACGCAGTATTTT.

The CDR3 coding sequence is TGTGCCAGTAGTAGGCTCGGGGGGACAGATACGCAGTATTTT. Its protein product is CASSRLGGTDTQYF. The V call is TRBV19, the J call TRBJ2-3; 7 bases fit TRBD2. J lost 3 bases, V lost 4 bases, and 4 bases had no gene match. The germline gives CDR1 LNHDA, CDR2 SQIVND (reference sequence). This CDR3 is built from 14 residues.

The chain has TRBV11-2 and TRBJ1-3; 7 bases line up with TRBD1. Per the germline V gene, CDR1 is SGHAT and CDR2 is FQNNGV. The V and J ends lost 5 bases and 0 bases, in that order; junction bases with no gene match: 7. The length of the CDR3 is 16 residues. Here the CDR3 DNA reads TGTGCCAGCAGCAGGATAGGGGGCATCTCTGGAAACACCATATATTTT. The encoded protein is CASSRIGGISGNTIYF.

This clone was detected once. The junction shows a germline mismatch at one end, possibly a read error. This chain links TRBV27 with TRBJ1-2; 7 positions match TRBD1. The germline gives CDR1 MNHEY, CDR2 SMNVEV (reference sequence). The CDR3 length is 19 residues. CDR3 nucleotide sequence: TGTGCCAGCAGTACAACTAGGGTCCTACCCGGGACAGCTAAATATGGCTACACCTTC. Its protein product is CASSTTRVLPGTAKYGYTF.

This chain joins TRBV4-1 and TRBJ1-1; D is possibly TRBD1 (5 bases). Germline V gene lookup returns CDR1 MGHRA and CDR2 YSYEKL. V shed 0 bases and J shed 4 bases, with 12 bases lying between them. This CDR3 has 15 amino acids. The DNA for the CDR3 is TGCGCCAGCAGCCAAGACTCGGCCAGGGCCACTGAAGCTTTCTTT. Its protein is CASSQDSARATEAFF.

The chain is built from TRBV2 and TRBJ2-3; D unclear. The CDR3 covers 14 residues. The germline V and J ends were trimmed by 9 bases and 5 bases, with 18 bases remaining between them. Germline V CDR1 and CDR2: SNHLY, FYNNEI. CDR3 in amino acids: CASHTTVSVDTQYF. As DNA, the CDR3 is TGTGCCAGTCACACGACTGTTTCGGTAGATACGCAGTATTTT.

The CDR3 coding sequence is TGTGCCAGCAGCAGCGGGACTAGCGGGGGGGCCTTGGATGAGCAGTTCTTC. This sequence encodes CASSSGTSGGALDEQFF. The chain is built from TRBV13 and TRBJ2-1; the match to TRBD2 covers 16 bases. The V gene end was trimmed by 5 bases and the J gene end by 8 bases; junction bases not matched to a gene: 9. In germline, CDR1 is PRHDT, CDR2 FYEKMQ (reference sequence). The CDR3 covers 17 residues.

This clone was seen only once. The chain's CDR3 is CASSLKGYEQYV. The CDR3 nucleotides are TGTGCCAGCAGTTTAAAGGGCTACGAGCAGTACGTC. J is TRBJ2-7 and V is TRBV28; no reliable D call. The CDR3 sequence is 12 residues long. With 2 bases removed from V and 3 bases from J, the gap between germline ends came to 5 bases. From germline, CDR1 is MDHEN and CDR2 SYDVKM.

The chain recombines TRBV9 with TRBJ2-2, with a tentative D call TRBD1 (5 bases). The V end lost 1 base, the J end lost 0 bases, and 13 bases lay between the germline ends. Germline V gene sequence: CDR1 SGDLS, CDR2 YYNGEE. The CDR3 runs 17 residues. DNA for the CDR3: TGTGCCAGCAGCGTATATGGGGCGCCTACGAACACCGGGGAGCTGTTTTTT. Protein: CASSVYGAPTNTGELFF. The whole variable domain, filled in from reference TRBV9 and TRBJ2-2, reads DSGVTQTPKHLITATGQRVTLRCSPRSGDLSVYWYQQSLDQGLQFLIQYYNGEERAKGNILERFSAQQFPDLHSELNLSSLELGDSALYFCASSVYGAPTNTGELFFGEGSRLTVL.

This clone appeared a single time. This chain uses TRBV13 with TRBJ1-2, with TRBD1 identical over 7 bases. Per germline, CDR1 PRHDT and CDR2 FYEKMQ (reference sequence). Unmatched junction bases numbered 17, after V lost 4 bases and J lost 6 bases. The CDR3 has 17 amino acids. The CDR3 DNA follows: TGTGCCAGCAGCTCCGAACAGGGGCAGCGCGGTTATAATGGCTACACCTTC. Translating it yields CASSSEQGQRGYNGYTF.

This clone was seen once. The gene calls are TRBV6-5 and TRBJ1-2; the match to TRBD1 covers 12 bases. Unmatched junction bases numbered 6, after V lost 6 bases and J lost 4 bases. The CDR3 has 15 residues. Looked up from germline, CDR1 is MNHEY and CDR2 is SVGAGI. The CDR3: CASRLGQGAFYGYTF. DNA of the CDR3: TGTGCCAGCAGGCTGGGACAGGGGGCCTTCTATGGCTACACCTTC.

The gene calls are TRBV4-1 and TRBJ2-7, with 9 bases fitting TRBD1. CDR3 size: 15 residues. The V gene end was trimmed by 4 bases and the J gene end by 2 bases; junction bases not matched to a gene: 6. Germline CDR1 MGHRA, CDR2 YSYEKL. The CDR3 region has the DNA TGCGCCAGCAGCCGAGAACAGGGGGCGGCCTACGAGCAGTACTTC. Its protein product is CASSREQGAAYEQYF.

The chain employs TRBV7-2 and TRBJ2-7, with D possibly being TRBD2 (5 bases). Germline assignment: CDR1 SGHTA and CDR2 FQGNSA. Trimming took off 6 bases at V and 1 base at J, with 16 bases between the two ends. CDR3 length equals 15 residues. The CDR3 DNA is TGTGCCAGCAGTCCTATCCCTGACTATTCCTACGAGCAGTACTTC. Protein sequence: CASSPIPDYSYEQYF.

The chain links TRBV19 to TRBJ1-6, with D unresolved. Trimming removed 4 bases from V and 6 bases from J, with 10 bases in between. The CDR3 has 14 residues. Germline values: CDR1 LNHDA, CDR2 SQIVND (reference sequence). CDR3 region: CASSTIPGNSPLHF. The CDR3 bases are TGTGCCAGTAGTACGATTCCGGGTAATTCACCCCTCCACTTT.

V is TRBV13 and J is TRBJ1-6; the D gene is possibly TRBD1 (5 bases). V was clipped by 6 bases and J by 9 bases, with 15 bases between them. The CDR3 consists of 14 residues. Per the germline V gene, CDR1 is PRHDT and CDR2 is FYEKMQ (reference sequence). The CDR3 region is CASSTGMRGSPLHF. Written as DNA, the CDR3 is TGTGCCAGCAGTACAGGAATGAGAGGTTCACCCCTCCACTTT.

The rearrangement links TRBV30 to TRBJ2-2; 8 bases fit TRBD1. CDR1 is GTSNPN and CDR2 is SVGIG in the germline V gene (reference sequence). The V gene end was trimmed by 4 bases and the J gene end by 5 bases; junction bases not matched to a gene: 6. CDR3 length equals 14 residues. The CDR3: CAWKGQELTGELFF. CDR3 coding DNA: TGTGCCTGGAAGGGACAGGAGCTAACCGGGGAGCTGTTTTTT.

This rearrangement joins TRBV6-1 to TRBJ2-3; 7 bases line up with TRBD2. The CDR3 spans 15 residues. Germline lookup yields CDR1 MNHNS and CDR2 SASEGT. The V segment lost 1 base and the J segment 3 bases; nucleotides outside the gene matches: 4. The CDR3 loop reads CASSEGWEGTDTQYF. The CDR3 coding sequence is TGTGCCAGCAGTGAAGGTTGGGAGGGGACAGATACGCAGTATTTT.

V usage is TRBV23-1 and J usage is TRBJ2-5; TRBD2 aligns across 7 bases. TRBV23-1 is an open reading frame, and its role is uncertain. V gave up 6 bases and J gave up 4 bases; unmatched junction bases: 8. This CDR3 contains 14 residues. CDR3 protein: CASRTNPGGETQYF. In nucleotides, the CDR3 is TGCGCCAGCAGAACCAATCCGGGAGGAGAGACCCAGTACTTC.

This clone was seen only a few times. The rearrangement links TRBV19 to TRBJ1-5, with TRBD1 as a possible D gene (6 bases). V was shortened by 5 bases and J by 4 bases, with 12 bases between the two germline ends. CDR3 length: 14 amino acids. Germline V gene sequence: CDR1 LNHDA, CDR2 SQIVND (reference sequence). The CDR3 loop reads CASSHRAENQPQHF. CDR3 sequence (DNA): TGTGCCAGTAGTCACAGGGCCGAGAATCAGCCCCAGCATTTT.

The rearrangement uses TRBV3-1 (or the pseudogene TRBV3-2) and TRBJ2-3, with no clear D. Germline CDR1 reads LGHDT; CDR2 reads YNNKEL (reference sequence). The CDR3 contains 15 residues. The V end was cut by 2 bases, the J end by 0 bases, with 9 bases between. CDR3 loop: CASSQTMGSTDTQYF. The CDR3 DNA reads as TGTGCCAGCAGCCAAACCATGGGGAGCACAGATACGCAGTATTTT.

The V and J genes are TRBV29-1 and TRBJ2-3; 8 bases map to TRBD1. Germline V CDR1 and CDR2: SQVTM, ANQGSEA. This CDR3 spans 12 amino acids. The ends lost 7 bases at V and 7 bases at J; junction bases unmatched: 7. The CDR3 sequence is CSAGDRPYTQYF. The CDR3 nucleotides read TGCAGCGCAGGGGACAGGCCATATACGCAGTATTTT.

The rearrangement joins TRBV19 to TRBJ2-3; 8 bases agree with TRBD1. The CDR3 sequence is 14 residues long. V gave up 4 bases and J gave up 2 bases; unmatched junction bases: 2. Germline values: CDR1 LNHDA, CDR2 SQIVND (reference sequence). In DNA form, the CDR3 reads TGTGCCAGTAGTAGGACAGGGTCCACAGATACGCAGTATTTT. Encoded protein: CASSRTGSTDTQYF.

This chain connects TRBV4-1 to TRBJ1-2; no reliable D call. Germline-derived CDR1 and CDR2 are MGHRA and YSYEKL. V lost 3 bases to trimming and J lost 2 bases, with 16 bases between them. The CDR3 contains 16 residues. The CDR3 region is CASSQVAVSENYGYTF. CDR3 DNA sequence: TGCGCCAGCAGCCAGGTGGCAGTCTCGGAGAACTATGGCTACACCTTC.

This rearrangement joins TRBV19 to TRBJ1-6; D not certain. Germline-derived CDR1 and CDR2 are LNHDA and SQIVND (reference sequence). V lost 2 bases and J lost 6, with 5 bases in between. There are 13 residues in the CDR3. CDR3 bases: TGTGCCAGTAGTATACTCGTTAATTCACCCCTCCACTTT. This sequence encodes CASSILVNSPLHF.

The chain joins TRBV3-1 (or the pseudogene TRBV3-2) to TRBJ2-7; D might be TRBD2 (7 bases). The germline V and J ends were trimmed by 7 bases and 6 bases, with 22 bases remaining between them. The CDR3 consists of 15 residues. CDR1 is LGHDT, CDR2 YNNKEL, per germline (reference sequence). The CDR3: CASIPSRGGLGEQYV. In DNA form, the CDR3 reads TGTGCCAGCATCCCCTCAAGGGGGGGCCTCGGCGAGCAGTACGTC.

This chain links TRBV6-1 with TRBJ1-5; TRBD1 is a possible D gene (6 bases). This CDR3 has 14 residues. Trimming cost V 3 bases and J 7 bases, with 13 bases left between them. The V gene's germline CDR1 is MNHNS and CDR2 SASEGT. DNA for the CDR3: TGTGCCAGCAGTGAGGGGGGCCCCTTACAGCCCCAGCATTTT. Translated: CASSEGGPLQPQHF.

The chain recombines TRBV23-1 with TRBJ2-7; maybe TRBD2 (5 bases). TRBV23-1 is reported as an ORF; its role is uncertain. The CDR3 contains 16 residues. V was shortened by 0 bases and J by 4 bases, with 16 bases between the two germline ends. The CDR3 protein is CASSQSLRAPSYEQYF. The DNA for the CDR3 is TGCGCCAGCAGTCAATCGCTGAGGGCCCCCTCTTACGAGCAGTACTTC.

The CDR3: CASRYGQNTEAFF. CDR3 DNA sequence: TGTGCCAGCAGATATGGACAGAACACTGAAGCTTTCTTT. The V call is TRBV5-5, the J call TRBJ1-1; tentatively, D is TRBD1 (5 bases). The CDR3 covers 13 residues. CDR1 and CDR2 from the germline V gene are SGHKS and YYEKEE (reference sequence). Trimming removed 5 bases at V and 1 base at J, with 9 bases between.

In this sample, this clone turned up a few times. The V and J genes are TRBV19 and TRBJ1-5; no clear D. Germline loops: CDR1 LNHDA, CDR2 SQIVND (reference sequence). The CDR3 runs to 16 residues. Trimming left V 2 bases short and J 2 bases short, with 13 bases between. The CDR3 nucleotides are TGTGCCAGTAGTATACTTGGATCCAGTGGCAATCAGCCCCAGCATTTT. Translated, it gives CASSILGSSGNQPQHF.

The rearrangement uses TRBV7-9 and TRBJ2-3, with 9 positions matching TRBD2. The V gene's germline CDR1 is SEHNR and CDR2 FQNEAQ (reference sequence). The CDR3 consists of 11 residues. Losses at the gene ends were 8 bases for V and 6 bases for J; bases not matched to a gene: 0. CDR3 bases: TGTGCCAGCGCGGGGGGGGATACGCAGTATTTT. Translation gives CASAGGDTQYF.